This is a list of T cell receptor beta chains from one sample in a study of identical twins. Via MiXCR, TCRdb re-called the 5' RACE reads, giving one row per CDR3 protein. The sample contains about 240,000 distinct CDR3 sequences, roughly a tenth of which appear only once. The sequenced material came from memory T cells sorted from blood. The receptors here all came from a man aged 50-60 years in good health. Each CDR3 is given with its conserved first and last residue. The D gene is left open where the match is weak. Clone sizes are given selectively: once, few, many, or a class where the clone is expanded.

v_gene: TRBV27; d_gene: -; abundance: many; j_gene: TRBJ1-4; CDR3aa: CASSLTVSTNEKLFF; CDR3nt: TGTGCCAGCAGTCTGACAGTCTCCACTAATGAAAAACTGTTTTTT
v_gene: TRBV6-2/TRBV6-3; d_gene: TRBD2; abundance: few; j_gene: TRBJ2-7; CDR3aa: CASSPEREGPYEQYF; CDR3nt: TGTGCCAGCAGCCCCGAGCGGGAGGGCCCCTACGAGCAGTACTTC
v_gene: TRBV28; d_gene: -; abundance: many; j_gene: TRBJ2-7; CDR3aa: CASSPPGVGAHEQYF; CDR3nt: TGTGCCAGCAGTCCCCCAGGGGTTGGTGCCCACGAGCAGTACTTC
v_gene: TRBV15; d_gene: TRBD2; abundance: few; j_gene: TRBJ2-1; CDR3aa: CATSRVAGSISDEQFF; CDR3nt: TGTGCCACCAGCAGGGTAGCGGGATCTATATCAGATGAGCAGTTCTTC
v_gene: TRBV6-1; d_gene: TRBD1; abundance: many; j_gene: TRBJ2-3; CDR3aa: CASSGTGRDTQYF; CDR3nt: TGTGCCAGCAGCGGGACAGGACGAGATACGCAGTATTTT
v_gene: TRBV12-3/TRBV12-4; d_gene: TRBD1; abundance: few; j_gene: TRBJ1-1; CDR3aa: CASSLDRDTSEAFF; CDR3nt: TGTGCCAGCAGTCTTGACAGGGATACGTCTGAAGCTTTCTTT
v_gene: TRBV6-2/TRBV6-3; d_gene: -; abundance: many; j_gene: TRBJ2-7; CDR3aa: CASRGGTAAQYF; CDR3nt: TGTGCCAGCAGGGGCGGGACAGCCGCGCAGTACTTC
v_gene: TRBV12-3/TRBV12-4; d_gene: -; abundance: many; j_gene: TRBJ2-3; CDR3aa: CASTTRVETDTQYF; CDR3nt: TGTGCCAGCACTACTCGGGTGGAAACAGATACGCAGTATTTT
v_gene: TRBV6-2/TRBV6-3; d_gene: TRBD2; abundance: many; j_gene: TRBJ2-7; CDR3aa: CASSYGASGSNEQYF; CDR3nt: TGTGCCAGCAGTTACGGCGCTAGCGGGAGCAACGAGCAGTACTTC
v_gene: TRBV2; d_gene: TRBD1; abundance: many; j_gene: TRBJ2-4; CDR3aa: CASSTGQGGISDIQYF; CDR3nt: TGTGCCAGCAGCACCGGACAGGGAGGAATTTCGGACATTCAGTACTTC
v_gene: TRBV5-1; d_gene: -; abundance: many; j_gene: TRBJ2-5; CDR3aa: CASTVLGSRETQYF; CDR3nt: TGCGCCAGCACCGTGCTGGGAAGTCGGGAGACCCAGTACTTC
v_gene: TRBV7-2; d_gene: -; abundance: -; j_gene: TRBJ1-5; CDR3aa: CASSLYTSNQPQHF; CDR3nt: TGTGCCAGCAGCCTTTATACTAGCAATCAGCCCCAGCATTTT
v_gene: TRBV6-5; d_gene: -; abundance: many; j_gene: TRBJ2-1; CDR3aa: CASSYMGLQFF; CDR3nt: TGTGCCAGCAGTTACATGGGCCTGCAGTTCTTC
v_gene: TRBV6-5; d_gene: TRBD2; abundance: many; j_gene: TRBJ2-5; CDR3aa: CASSYPSGTSGAQYF; CDR3nt: TGTGCCAGCAGTTACCCCTCGGGGACTAGCGGGGCCCAGTACTTC
v_gene: TRBV5-1; d_gene: -; abundance: many; j_gene: TRBJ2-5; CDR3aa: CASNIQGRETQYF; CDR3nt: TGCGCCAGCAATATTCAGGGGCGAGAGACCCAGTACTTC
v_gene: TRBV4-1; d_gene: -; abundance: -; j_gene: TRBJ2-1; CDR3aa: CASSSPGNYNEQFF; CDR3nt: TGCGCCAGCAGCTCCCCGGGCAATTACAATGAGCAGTTCTTC
v_gene: TRBV7-2; d_gene: -; abundance: few; j_gene: TRBJ1-2; CDR3aa: CASSLPGLFYGYTF; CDR3nt: TGTGCCAGCAGCTTACCCGGGCTCTTCTATGGCTACACCTTC
v_gene: TRBV29-1; d_gene: -; abundance: medium-sized; j_gene: TRBJ2-7; CDR3aa: CSVGSRETQYF; CDR3nt: TGCAGCGTTGGATCCAGGGAGACGCAGTACTTC
v_gene: TRBV12-3/TRBV12-4; d_gene: TRBD1; abundance: many; j_gene: TRBJ2-1; CDR3aa: CASSFEDRGGHEQFF; CDR3nt: TGTGCCAGCAGTTTCGAGGACAGGGGAGGGCATGAGCAGTTCTTC
v_gene: TRBV4-2; d_gene: -; abundance: -; j_gene: TRBJ2-3; CDR3aa: CTSSQGGLLSTDTQYF; CDR3nt: TGTACCAGCAGCCAAGGGGGTCTACTTAGCACAGATACGCAGTATTTT
v_gene: TRBV11-2; d_gene: TRBD1; abundance: many; j_gene: TRBJ2-5; CDR3aa: CASSPSTGGRETQYF; CDR3nt: TGTGCCAGCAGCCCCTCCACAGGGGGCCGCGAGACCCAGTACTTC
v_gene: TRBV9; d_gene: -; abundance: -; j_gene: TRBJ2-3; CDR3aa: CASSVGNRDSTDTQYF; CDR3nt: TGTGCCAGCAGCGTAGGTAACAGGGACAGCACAGATACGCAGTATTTT
v_gene: TRBV29-1; d_gene: TRBD1; abundance: many; j_gene: TRBJ1-5; CDR3aa: CSVQGALGQPQHF; CDR3nt: TGCAGCGTCCAGGGGGCGCTTGGCCAGCCCCAGCATTTT
v_gene: TRBV5-1; d_gene: TRBD2; abundance: -; j_gene: TRBJ2-5; CDR3aa: CASSSRTSGGSQETQYF; CDR3nt: TGCGCCAGCAGCTCCAGGACTAGCGGGGGCTCTCAAGAGACCCAGTACTTC
v_gene: TRBV20-1; d_gene: -; abundance: -; j_gene: TRBJ2-1; CDR3aa: CSVWDLSAEQFF; CDR3nt: TGCAGTGTCTGGGACCTCTCAGCTGAGCAGTTCTTC
v_gene: TRBV5-5; d_gene: -; abundance: -; j_gene: TRBJ2-3; CDR3aa: CASSLGGPLTDTQYF; CDR3nt: TGTGCCAGCAGCTTGGGGGGACCTTTAACAGATACGCAGTATTTT
v_gene: TRBV6-1; d_gene: -; abundance: few; j_gene: TRBJ2-1; CDR3aa: CASSPGDPFFNEQFF; CDR3nt: TGTGCCAGCAGTCCAGGGGACCCATTCTTTAATGAGCAGTTCTTC
v_gene: TRBV4-2; d_gene: -; abundance: few; j_gene: TRBJ1-4; CDR3aa: CASSQETQRRAGKLFF; CDR3nt: TGTGCCAGCAGCCAAGAAACCCAACGGAGGGCGGGAAAACTGTTTTTT
v_gene: TRBV5-1; d_gene: -; abundance: many; j_gene: TRBJ2-2; CDR3aa: CASSSGMGTGELFF; CDR3nt: TGCGCCAGCAGCTCGGGAATGGGAACCGGGGAGCTGTTTTTT